The clone carrying this TCR beta chain was counted ten times or more. What it recognizes is unknown. TCRdb independently ran MiXCR on the 5' RACE reads; one entry per CDR3 protein. The data hold 300,000 to 350,000 distinct CDR3 sequences, with over 9% observed a single time. V was trimmed by 3 bases and J by 7 bases, leaving 9 bases between them. The CDR3 totals 12 residues. The record originates from a study of identical twins. Notes on the study in general: Among monozygotic twins, out-of-frame TCR alpha sharing exceeded what models predicted.

These same records also appear under a second study, on yellow fever vaccine responses in identical twins.

This sequence was found in a woman aged 18-30 years in good health. The sample taken for sequencing was CD8+ T cells sorted from blood. The chain uses TRBV12-3 or TRBV12-4 and TRBJ1-1; maybe TRBD1 (5 bases). The CDR3 region has the DNA TGTGCCAGCAGTTTGACAGTCTTTGAAGCTTTCTTT. This gives the protein CASSLTVFEAFF.